This T cell receptor beta chain was identified in a study of blood T cells in healthy people across ages. For the second PCR, which ran for 7 to 11 cycles, a sample-barcoded 5' primer and a J-beta primer mix were used. TCRdb reprocessed the 5' RACE reads via MiXCR and lists one record per CDR3 protein. The data contain about 830,000 distinct CDR3 sequences, about 59% of them singletons. V lost 5 bases to trimming and J lost 1 base; unmatched junction nucleotides: 6. Germline CDR1 and CDR2: SGHTA and FQGNSA. There are 15 residues in the CDR3. Study-wide results and caveats: Strongly correlated with naive T cell percentage was TCR beta diversity. TCR beta diversity per million T cells fell roughly linearly with age.

About this clonotype: The antigen is unknown.

This chain uses TRBV7-2 with TRBJ2-3, with 7 bases identical to TRBD1. The clonotype originates from a man under 40 in good health. Sequenced input: blood. Here the CDR3 DNA reads TGTGCCAGCAGCCCGACAGGGTCGCGCACAGATACGCAGTATTTT. It is translated as CASSPTGSRTDTQYF.